This section outlines one T cell receptor (beta chain) sequence together with its context. This clone was counted a single time. The antigen it recognizes is unknown. Base qualities were left out, and no much larger clone turns up one base away. The collaborating institutions used their own protocols to collect whole blood in K2EDTA tubes. For TCRbeta analysis, collaborators shipped samples in one of three forms: frozen whole blood, isolated PBMCs, or DNA extracted from either of those sample types. The entry originates in a study of blood T cell repertoires in COVID-19 (dated by TCRdb to the early 2020s). Regarding the complete study: Collaborator samples came from the United States, Italy and Spain and covered acute and convalescent phases of COVID-19. The prospective study material was composed of cDNA or gDNA derived from T cells, B-cell-depleted T cells, or PBMCs. Subjects who had been exposed to COVID-19, were actively infected with it, or had recovered from it provided the deeply sampled blood TCRbeta repertoires that made up the dataset. The repertoires were released in a freely available public database meant as a resource for research on the immune response to SARS-CoV-2. Samples were obtained from the ongoing ImmuneRACE study (first 160 participants) and from some 1,300 subjects provided by 6 global collaborators. A de-identified subject ID, COVID-19 status, age in years and sex were almost always included in the sample metadata. Where available, HLA class I and class II types were taken from metadata supplied by the sample provider and were not determined by assay-based typing. Overall results and qualifications from the work: The amount of clinical and demographic metadata varied by source and participant and was provided uncurated.

TCRbeta CDR3 regions were amplified from genomic DNA by means of the immunoSEQ Assay, a bias-controlled multiplex PCR. Turning to the authors' computational methods: The number of nucleated cells in each sample was estimated by amplification of reference gene primers within the assay. To quantify the absolute abundance of each unique TCRbeta CDR3 rearrangement, sequence reads were collapsed and filtered. For each sample, productive Simpson clonality was calculated as the square root of Simpson's diversity index across productive rearrangements. TCRdb re-hosts the immuneACCESS table, in-frame sequences only. Its copies lack some clones; in the studies checked, an unresolved V gene accounts for under half of them, and the cause for the rest is not known. V and J calls and clone size are those listed in that table; D and trimming were worked out from the DNA. Present in this sample are hundreds of thousands of clones, less than 90% of which were seen just once. The top ten clones comprise about 20% of the sample.

From the cysteine through the phenylalanine, the CDR3 covers 12 amino acids. The only DNA kept is the CDR3, 36 bases in frame from the first base. V loses 3 bases at its end and J loses 4 bases; junction bases beyond the gene matches: 1. CDR1 and CDR2 are drawn from the germline V gene: SQVTM, ANQGSEA. The rearranged chain carries TRBV29-1 and TRBJ2-3; TRBD1 agrees with 7 junctional bases. Sample: peripheral blood. This receptor was identified in a man between 25 and 39 years old with active or convalescent COVID-19. This receptor has the CDR3 CSVEGQPDTQYF. The DNA sequence is TGCAGCGTTGAGGGACAGCCAGATACGCAGTATTTT.